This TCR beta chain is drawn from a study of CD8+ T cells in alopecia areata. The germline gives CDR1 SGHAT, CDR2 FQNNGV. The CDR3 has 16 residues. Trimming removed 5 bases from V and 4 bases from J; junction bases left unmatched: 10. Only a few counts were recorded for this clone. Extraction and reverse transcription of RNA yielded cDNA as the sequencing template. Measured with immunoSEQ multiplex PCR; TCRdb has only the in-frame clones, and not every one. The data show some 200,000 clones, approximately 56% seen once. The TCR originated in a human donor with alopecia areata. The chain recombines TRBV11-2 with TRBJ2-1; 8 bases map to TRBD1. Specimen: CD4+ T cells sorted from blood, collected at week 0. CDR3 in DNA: TGTGCCAGCAGCCTGCTGTGGGACAGGTCATACAATGAGCAGTTCTTC. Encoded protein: CASSLLWDRSYNEQFF.